A selection of T cell receptor beta chains follows, all from one sample in a study of Ad26.COV2.S vaccination and SARS-CoV-2 variants. TCRdb's table, derived via immunoSEQ multiplex PCR, lists solely in-frame clones and lacks some. The data show around 170,000 clones, approximately 90% seen once. This sample comprised peripheral blood, obtained after recovery from COVID-19. These receptors were obtained from a human donor who had recovered from COVID-19. Each CDR3 is given with its conserved first and last residue. D genes are given only for firm matches. Expanded clones get a size class; other rows say once, few or many, or leave the size out.

V gene: TRBV2
clone size: once
J gene: TRBJ2-2
D gene: TRBD1
CDR3 protein: CATRQGTGELFF
CDR3 DNA: TGTGCCACCCGACAGGGAACCGGGGAGCTGTTTTTT

V gene: TRBV15
clone size: -
J gene: TRBJ2-7
D gene: TRBD1
CDR3 protein: CATSTQGVNEQYF
CDR3 DNA: TGTGCCACCAGCACACAGGGGGTCAACGAGCAGTACTTC

V gene: TRBV5-1
clone size: -
J gene: TRBJ2-3
D gene: -
CDR3 protein: CASSPVGARSTDTQYF
CDR3 DNA: TGCGCCAGCAGCCCGGTGGGGGCTCGCAGCACAGATACGCAGTATTTT

V gene: TRBV6-2/TRBV6-3
clone size: once
J gene: TRBJ2-7
D gene: -
CDR3 protein: CASSYSIGGPLDEQYF
CDR3 DNA: TGTGCCAGCAGTTACTCGATAGGCGGGCCCTTGGACGAGCAGTACTTC

V gene: TRBV27
clone size: -
J gene: TRBJ1-1
D gene: -
CDR3 protein: CASSFPGNTEAFF
CDR3 DNA: TGTGCCAGCAGTTTCCCAGGGAACACTGAAGCTTTCTTT

V gene: TRBV19
clone size: -
J gene: TRBJ2-7
D gene: TRBD2
CDR3 protein: CASSMLAGGTYEQYF
CDR3 DNA: TGTGCCAGTAGTATGCTAGCGGGGGGCACATACGAGCAGTACTTC

V gene: TRBV7-9
clone size: few
J gene: TRBJ1-4
D gene: -
CDR3 protein: CASSFWQGNGNEKLFF
CDR3 DNA: TGTGCCAGCAGTTTTTGGCAGGGTAATGGTAATGAAAAACTGTTTTTT

V gene: TRBV5-1
clone size: -
J gene: TRBJ1-1
D gene: TRBD1
CDR3 protein: CASSTTGGETEAFF
CDR3 DNA: TGCGCCAGCAGCACCACAGGGGGTGAGACTGAAGCTTTCTTT

V gene: TRBV5-4
clone size: -
J gene: TRBJ2-1
D gene: TRBD1
CDR3 protein: CASSPGQSKSYNEQFF
CDR3 DNA: TGTGCCAGCAGCCCGGGACAGTCGAAGTCCTACAATGAGCAGTTCTTC

V gene: TRBV18
clone size: -
J gene: TRBJ2-3
D gene: -
CDR3 protein: CASFSGTTDTQYF
CDR3 DNA: TGTGCCAGCTTTTCAGGGACCACAGATACGCAGTATTTT

V gene: TRBV9
clone size: -
J gene: TRBJ2-3
D gene: TRBD2
CDR3 protein: CASSATLAGGTDTQYF
CDR3 DNA: TGTGCCAGCAGCGCCACTCTAGCGGGAGGCACAGATACGCAGTATTTT

V gene: TRBV28
clone size: -
J gene: TRBJ2-7
D gene: -
CDR3 protein: CASMSGLTYEQYF
CDR3 DNA: TGTGCCAGCATGTCAGGGCTAACCTACGAGCAGTACTTC

V gene: TRBV24-1
clone size: -
J gene: TRBJ2-3
D gene: TRBD2
CDR3 protein: CATSDLRGGRTDTQYF
CDR3 DNA: TGTGCCACCAGTGATTTAAGGGGAGGGAGGACAGATACGCAGTATTTT

V gene: TRBV11-2
clone size: -
J gene: TRBJ2-7
D gene: TRBD2
CDR3 protein: CASSLSTSGRPYEQYF
CDR3 DNA: TGTGCCAGCAGCTTATCTACTAGCGGGAGACCCTACGAGCAGTACTTC

V gene: TRBV4-1
clone size: -
J gene: TRBJ2-5
D gene: TRBD1
CDR3 protein: CASSQGDSQETQYF
CDR3 DNA: TGCGCCAGCAGCCAAGGGGACAGCCAAGAGACCCAGTACTTC

V gene: TRBV5-4
clone size: -
J gene: TRBJ1-2
D gene: TRBD1
CDR3 protein: CASSATGARGYTF
CDR3 DNA: TGTGCCAGCAGCGCGACAGGGGCGCGAGGCTACACCTTC

V gene: TRBV7-8
clone size: few
J gene: TRBJ1-2
D gene: TRBD1
CDR3 protein: CASSLKGARGYGYTF
CDR3 DNA: TGTGCCAGCAGCTTAAAGGGGGCTCGGGGTTATGGCTACACCTTC

V gene: TRBV11-1
clone size: -
J gene: TRBJ1-1
D gene: -
CDR3 protein: CASSPRAALNTEAFF
CDR3 DNA: TGTGCCAGCAGCCCACGAGCGGCCCTGAACACTGAAGCTTTCTTT

V gene: TRBV12-3/TRBV12-4
clone size: -
J gene: TRBJ1-3
D gene: -
CDR3 protein: CATSPGNTIYF
CDR3 DNA: TGTGCCACCAGCCCTGGAAACACCATATATTTT

V gene: TRBV5-4
clone size: -
J gene: TRBJ2-7
D gene: -
CDR3 protein: CASSLGPDYEQYF
CDR3 DNA: TGTGCCAGCAGCTTAGGGCCTGATTACGAGCAGTACTTC

V gene: TRBV19
clone size: -
J gene: TRBJ2-3
D gene: -
CDR3 protein: CASSKPGPKIYF
CDR3 DNA: TGTGCCAGTAGCAAACCGGGACCGAAGATCTATTTT

V gene: TRBV7-6
clone size: -
J gene: TRBJ1-1
D gene: -
CDR3 protein: CASSLEELNTEAFF
CDR3 DNA: TGTGCCAGCAGCTTAGAAGAGTTGAACACTGAAGCTTTCTTT

V gene: TRBV6-1
clone size: -
J gene: TRBJ1-5
D gene: -
CDR3 protein: CASSEALQVNTSPQHF
CDR3 DNA: TGTGCCAGCAGTGAAGCGCTTCAGGTGAACACCTCACCCCAGCATTTT

V gene: TRBV7-2
clone size: few
J gene: TRBJ1-4
D gene: -
CDR3 protein: CASSLALTGGKLFF
CDR3 DNA: TGTGCCAGCAGCTTAGCCCTAACAGGAGGGAAACTGTTTTTT

V gene: TRBV18
clone size: -
J gene: TRBJ2-2
D gene: TRBD1
CDR3 protein: CASSDRVAGELFF
CDR3 DNA: TGTGCCAGCTCAGACAGGGTGGCCGGGGAGCTGTTTTTT

V gene: TRBV12-3/TRBV12-4
clone size: -
J gene: TRBJ2-7
D gene: -
CDR3 protein: CASSFNLYREQYF
CDR3 DNA: TGTGCCAGCAGTTTCAATTTGTACCGCGAGCAGTACTTC

V gene: TRBV6-5
clone size: -
J gene: TRBJ2-1
D gene: TRBD2
CDR3 protein: CASQRRLAVGEQFF
CDR3 DNA: TGTGCCAGCCAGCGAAGACTAGCTGTCGGTGAGCAGTTCTTC